Below are 25 T cell receptor beta chains sequenced from a single sample in a study of blood T cell repertoires in COVID-19. Clones were sequenced by immunoSEQ multiplex PCR, and TCRdb holds only the in-frame ones, with some missing. The data hold roughly 130,000 clones, with 86% observed a single time. Sequencing was done on a sample of PBMCs or T cells enriched from blood (not recorded which). These receptors were collected from a woman aged 50 to 60 who had recovered from COVID-19.

The chain combines TRBV9 with TRBJ2-5; D unresolved. Germline V gene data show CDR1 as SGDLS and CDR2 as YYNGEE. The CDR3 loop spans 14 amino acids. V was shortened by 0 bases and J by 2 bases, with 8 bases between the two germline ends. This chain's CDR3 is CASSVGTAQETQYF. CDR3 sequence (DNA): TGTGCCAGCAGCGTAGGTACTGCTCAAGAGACCCAGTACTTC. Based on the CDR3 plus reference TRBV9 and TRBJ2-5, the full variable domain is DSGVTQTPKHLITATGQRVTLRCSPRSGDLSVYWYQQSLDQGLQFLIQYYNGEERAKGNILERFSAQQFPDLHSELNLSSLELGDSALYFCASSVGTAQETQYFGPGTRLLVL.

Only one count was recorded for this clone. CDR3 sequence (DNA): TGTGCCAGCAGCCCAGACAGGGGGCTCGTATCCTACAATGAGCAGTTCTTC. This sequence encodes CASSPDRGLVSYNEQFF. The genes are TRBV3-1 (or the pseudogene TRBV3-2) and TRBJ2-1; 10 bases are a match to TRBD1. The CDR3 contains 17 residues. J gave up 1 base and V 4 bases, and 7 bases lay outside the gene matches. The germline CDR1 and CDR2 sequences are LGHDT and YNNKEL (reference sequence).

The V and J genes are TRBV12-3 or TRBV12-4 and TRBJ1-2, with 7 bases fitting TRBD1. V lost 3 bases and J lost 6; bases outside the gene matches: 4. The CDR3 length is 13 residues. CDR3 coding DNA: TGTGCCAGCAGTTTCGGCAGGGGGAATGGCTACACCTTC. It encodes CASSFGRGNGYTF.

The CDR3 bases are TGTGCCAGCAGTGAAGCGATTAGCGGGACCCCGTATGGCTACACCTTC. It translates to CASSEAISGTPYGYTF. The gene calls are TRBV2 and TRBJ1-2, with D tentatively TRBD1 (5 bases). Per the germline V gene, CDR1 is SNHLY and CDR2 is FYNNEI. There are 16 residues in the CDR3. V shed 0 bases and J shed 5 bases, with 16 bases lying between them.

The J gene is TRBJ2-1, the V gene TRBV7-3; 7 nucleotides align to TRBD1. Germline-derived CDR1 and CDR2 are SGHTA and FQGTGA. The V segment lost 1 base and the J segment 7 bases; nucleotides outside the gene matches: 4. CDR3 length: 14 residues. As DNA, the CDR3 is TGTGCCAGCAGCTTAATTGAGGGGGCAAATGAGCAGTTCTTC. Residues: CASSLIEGANEQFF.

J is TRBJ2-3 and V is TRBV19, with 7 bases identical to TRBD1. Germline V gives CDR1 LNHDA, CDR2 SQIVND (reference sequence). V lost 3 bases and J lost 0; bases outside the gene matches: 6. The CDR3 runs 16 residues. CDR3 residues: CASSIIGTASTDTQYF. The DNA for the CDR3 is TGTGCCAGTAGTATTATCGGGACAGCGAGCACAGATACGCAGTATTTT.

CDR3 loop: CSVFRTGTSQETQYF. The CDR3 bases are TGCAGCGTTTTTCGGACAGGAACGTCCCAAGAGACCCAGTACTTC. The chain is built from TRBV29-1 and TRBJ2-5; 7 bases are shared with TRBD1. The germline V gene encodes CDR1 SQVTM and CDR2 ANQGSEA. The trim removed 5 bases at V and 1 base at J, leaving 10 bases unmatched. CDR3 length: 15 amino acids.

This chain uses TRBV3-1 (or the pseudogene TRBV3-2) with TRBJ2-7; 7 bases are a match to TRBD2. The V gene end was trimmed by 1 base and the J gene end by 5 bases; junction bases not matched to a gene: 2. CDR3 size: 13 residues. Germline-derived CDR1 and CDR2 are LGHDT and YNNKEL (reference sequence). DNA for the CDR3: TGTGCCAGCAGCCAAGTGGGGGGGAACGAGCAGTACTTC. This gives the protein CASSQVGGNEQYF.

The rearrangement joins TRBV4-3 to TRBJ2-7; maybe TRBD1 (6 bases). The CDR3 contains 16 residues. Trimming took off 0 bases at V and 3 bases at J, with 15 bases between the two ends. The germline CDR1 and CDR2 sequences are LGHNA and YSLEER. The CDR3 reads CASSQDLVGQSYEQYF. Here the CDR3 DNA reads TGCGCCAGCAGCCAAGATCTAGTAGGACAGAGCTACGAGCAGTACTTC.

In DNA form, the CDR3 reads TGTGCCAGCAGCTCGGGACAATCTTGGAATGAGCAGTTCTTC. Protein: CASSSGQSWNEQFF. The chain joins TRBV11-2 to TRBJ2-1; D is perhaps TRBD1 (6 bases). This CDR3 spans 14 amino acids. V was cut by 4 bases and J by 7 bases, with 14 bases left in between. CDR1 is SGHAT and CDR2 is FQNNGV in the germline V gene.

The gene calls are TRBV7-6 and TRBJ2-1; 9 bases line up with TRBD1. The V segment lost 5 bases and the J segment 2 bases; nucleotides outside the gene matches: 4. Per the germline V gene, CDR1 is SGHVS and CDR2 is FNYEAQ. This CDR3 has 15 amino acids. The DNA for the CDR3 is TGTGCCAGCAGCCGACAGGGGGGCCCCTACAATGAGCAGTTCTTC. Protein product: CASSRQGGPYNEQFF.

The chain employs TRBV4-1 and TRBJ2-1; 8 bases are a match to TRBD2. The germline CDR1 and CDR2 sequences are MGHRA and YSYEKL. V dropped 6 bases and J dropped 0; count of bases not matched to a gene: 7. CDR3 size: 16 residues. CDR3 sequence reads: CASRPFRGGSYNEQFF. CDR3 coding DNA: TGCGCCAGCAGACCCTTTCGGGGGGGCTCCTACAATGAGCAGTTCTTC.

This chain uses TRBV28 with TRBJ2-3, with 11 bases matching TRBD2. CDR3 length: 16 amino acids. V trimming: 8 bases; J trimming: 3 bases; junction bases outside the gene matches: 10. CDR1 is MDHEN, CDR2 SYDVKM, per germline. CDR3 DNA: TGTGCCAGCTTAGGGGATGGACTAGCGGGTACAGATACGCAGTATTTT. This gives the protein CASLGDGLAGTDTQYF.

This chain connects TRBV18 to TRBJ1-2; D remains unclear. V was pared by 0 bases and J by 7 bases, with 12 bases between. Germline CDR1 reads KGHSH; CDR2 reads LQKENI. The CDR3 has 14 amino acids. In DNA, the CDR3 is TGTGCCAGCTCACCACCAGCGTTCGAGGGTGGCTACACCTTC. Its protein product is CASSPPAFEGGYTF.

J is TRBJ1-2 and V is TRBV14; no clear D gene. The CDR3 contains 15 residues. V dropped 4 bases and J dropped 1 base, with 13 bases sitting between them. From germline, CDR1 is SGHDN and CDR2 FVKESK. The DNA for the CDR3 is TGTGCCAGCAGCCGCACCGGAACAGATAACTATGGCTACACCTTC. Protein product: CASSRTGTDNYGYTF.

This chain connects TRBV12-3 or TRBV12-4 to TRBJ1-1; D possibly corresponds to TRBD1 (6 bases). V lost 3 bases to trimming and J lost 8 bases, with 10 bases between them. This CDR3 spans 12 amino acids. The CDR3 is CASSFAGTEAFF. The CDR3 DNA follows: TGTGCCAGCAGTTTCGCCGGGACAGAAGCTTTCTTT.

J is TRBJ1-5 and V is TRBV11-2, with a tentative D call TRBD1 (6 bases). Deletions cut 0 bases from V and 2 bases from J, with 14 bases between. The CDR3 spans 17 residues. Germline V CDR1 and CDR2: SGHAT, FQNNGV. CDR3 loop: CASSLEGAGRGNQPQHF. CDR3 coding DNA: TGTGCCAGCAGCTTAGAGGGGGCGGGTAGGGGCAATCAGCCCCAGCATTTT.

V is TRBV10-3 and J is TRBJ2-3; TRBD2 matches 9 bases. The CDR3 is 15 amino acids. CDR1 ENHRY and CDR2 SYGVKD come from the germline V gene. The V segment lost 1 base and the J segment 4 bases; nucleotides outside the gene matches: 3. CDR3 sequence (DNA): TGTGCCATCAGTGAGTTCAGCGGGGGGCCAGATACGCAGTATTTT. This sequence encodes CAISEFSGGPDTQYF.

This chain's CDR3 is CASGRGISGNTIYF. The CDR3, as DNA: TGTGCTAGTGGCAGGGGGATTTCTGGAAACACCATATATTTT. V usage is TRBV12-5 and J usage is TRBJ1-3; 7 nucleotides agree with TRBD1. The CDR3 has 14 residues. Germline CDR1 is LGHNT and CDR2 is FRNRAP. Losses at the gene ends were 6 bases for V and 1 base for J; bases not matched to a gene: 3.

This chain joins TRBV5-1 and TRBJ2-2; 11 bases are shared with TRBD2. V shed 0 bases, J shed 0 bases, and the junction held 4 bases outside the gene matches. This CDR3 comprises 18 residues. Per germline, CDR1 SGHRS and CDR2 YFSETQ. The CDR3: CASSLASGGFSNTGELFF. In DNA form, the CDR3 reads TGCGCCAGCAGCTTGGCTAGCGGGGGGTTCTCGAACACCGGGGAGCTGTTTTTT.

The gene calls are TRBV6-2 or TRBV6-3 and TRBJ2-3, with TRBD2 matching 13 bases. V shed 5 bases and J 3 bases; nucleotides not matched to a gene: 17. This CDR3 spans 20 amino acids. The germline gives CDR1 MNHEY, CDR2 SVGEGT. The CDR3: CASSPHTMTGLAGTTDTQYF. The DNA of the CDR3 is TGTGCCAGCAGTCCACATACAATGACGGGACTAGCGGGGACAACAGATACGCAGTATTTT.

The CDR3 loop is CASSQDVYSNQPQHF. For the CDR3, the DNA is TGCGCCAGCAGCCAAGATGTTTATAGCAATCAGCCCCAGCATTTT. This chain links TRBV4-3 with TRBJ1-5; unclear D gene. V was cut by 0 bases and J by 0 bases, with 6 bases left in between. Germline assignment: CDR1 LGHNA and CDR2 YSLEER. The CDR3 spans 15 residues.

This chain uses TRBV2 with TRBJ2-1; possible D gene TRBD1, 6 bases. V gave up 1 base and J gave up 0 bases, with 16 bases separating them. Looked up from germline, CDR1 is SNHLY and CDR2 is FYNNEI. The CDR3 runs to 18 residues. CDR3 sequence reads: CASSEDFRQESSYNEQFF. The DNA of the CDR3 is TGTGCCAGCAGTGAAGACTTTCGACAGGAAAGCTCCTACAATGAGCAGTTCTTC.

V is TRBV27 and J is TRBJ2-5; 8 nucleotides match TRBD2. From germline, CDR1 is MNHEY and CDR2 SMNVEV (reference sequence). The J segment lost 2 bases and the V segment lost 3 bases, leaving 2 bases of the junction unmatched. This CDR3 has 14 amino acids. DNA for the CDR3: TGTGCCAGCAGTTTCGGGGGGGGTCAAGAGACCCAGTACTTC. Its translation is CASSFGGGQETQYF.

The chain links TRBV5-8 to TRBJ2-3; a weak D match, TRBD2 (7 bases). This CDR3 is 16 amino acids long. V lost 0 bases and J 2 bases, leaving 13 bases between the germline ends. Germline V gene sequence: CDR1 SGHTS, CDR2 YDEGEE. The CDR3 reads CASSLVGGLHTDTQYF. The CDR3 coding sequence is TGTGCCAGCAGCTTGGTGGGGGGGCTACACACAGATACGCAGTATTTT.